One and the same sample provided the 24 T cell receptor beta chains below, sequenced in a study of T cell responses to AZD1222 COVID-19 vaccine. Sequencing was performed with immunoSEQ multiplex PCR; in TCRdb, only in-frame clones are kept and a portion is missing. This table has about 99,000 clones, 89% appearing once. Sequencing was performed on peripheral blood, taken on day 0 of AZD1222 vaccination. These TCRs come from an adult in good health.

The chain has TRBV5-1 and TRBJ1-1; possible D gene TRBD1, 5 bases. Trimming cost V 4 bases and J 8 bases, with 15 bases left between them. Germline-derived CDR1 and CDR2 are SGHRS and YFSETQ. There are 13 residues in the CDR3. CDR3 amino acids: CASSPTLHREAFF. CDR3 sequence (DNA): TGCGCCAGCAGCCCGACACTTCACAGGGAAGCTTTCTTT.

This chain joins TRBV5-1 and TRBJ2-3; D may be TRBD1 (5 bases). CDR3 size: 15 residues. Germline V lookup: CDR1 SGHRS, CDR2 YFSETQ. V was cut by 0 bases and J by 5 bases, with 13 bases left in between. The CDR3 DNA is TGCGCCAGCAGCTTGGTGGGCTTCGACAGAGATACGCAGTATTTT. Protein product: CASSLVGFDRDTQYF.

The chain employs TRBV11-2 and TRBJ2-3; no definite D call. Germline CDR1 SGHAT, CDR2 FQNNGV. Deletions cut 2 bases from V and 3 bases from J, with 18 bases between. The CDR3 is made up of 17 amino acids. CDR3 residues: CASSLTVNGARTDTQYF. Here the CDR3 DNA reads TGTGCCAGCAGCTTAACTGTCAACGGAGCACGGACAGATACGCAGTATTTT.

The chain employs TRBV2 and TRBJ1-2; TRBD1 aligns across 8 bases. Germline values: CDR1 SNHLY, CDR2 FYNNEI. After removal of 5 bases from V and 4 bases from J, the junction contained 9 bases not matched to a gene. The CDR3 sequence is 15 residues long. CDR3 residues: CASSLRTGSFYGYTF. In DNA form, the CDR3 reads TGTGCCAGCAGTCTCCGGACAGGGTCCTTCTATGGCTACACCTTC.

This clone occurred a few times. V usage is TRBV7-9 and J usage is TRBJ2-1; maybe TRBD2 (5 bases). The CDR3 spans 17 residues. The ends were cut back, 2 bases at V and 6 bases at J, with 20 bases in the middle. In germline, CDR1 is SEHNR, CDR2 FQNEAQ (reference sequence). For the CDR3, the DNA is TGTGCCAGCAGCTTAATGGCGGGCGGAACGATAGCCAATGAGCAGTTCTTC. Its translation is CASSLMAGGTIANEQFF.

This chain joins TRBV4-1 and TRBJ1-1; 9 bases fit TRBD1. Germline V lookup: CDR1 MGHRA, CDR2 YSYEKL. V shed 5 bases, J shed 5 bases, and the junction held 12 bases outside the gene matches. The CDR3 is 16 amino acids. CDR3 region: CASSSRTGALYTEAFF. In DNA form, the CDR3 reads TGCGCCAGCAGCTCTCGGACAGGGGCGTTGTATACTGAAGCTTTCTTT.

The chain combines TRBV18 with TRBJ2-3; no clear D gene. Germline lookup yields CDR1 KGHSH and CDR2 LQKENI. The CDR3 runs 13 residues. Trimming stripped 4 bases from V and 0 bases from J, with 5 bases between. Here the CDR3 reads CASSQTSTDTQYF. For the CDR3, the DNA is TGTGCCAGCTCACAGACTAGCACAGATACGCAGTATTTT.

The rearrangement joins TRBV6-5 to TRBJ1-2; tentatively, D is TRBD1 (5 bases). Germline CDR1 MNHEY, CDR2 SVGAGI. The CDR3 has 13 residues. The V and J ends lost 2 bases and 1 base respectively, with 5 bases between them. CDR3 sequence (DNA): TGTGCCAGCAGTTACGACAGTAACTATGGCTACACCTTC. Translation gives CASSYDSNYGYTF.

J is TRBJ2-1 and V is TRBV5-1; 7 bases align to TRBD1. The CDR3 consists of 16 residues. The germline V gene encodes CDR1 SGHRS and CDR2 YFSETQ. V trimming: 3 bases; J trimming: 5 bases; junction bases outside the gene matches: 11. CDR3 region: CASSSGTVSTNNEQFF. In nucleotides, the CDR3 is TGCGCCAGCAGCTCGGGGACAGTTTCAACTAACAATGAGCAGTTCTTC.

The V gene is TRBV18, the J gene TRBJ1-4; no firm D call. The V end lost 2 bases, the J end lost 2 bases, and 6 bases lay between the germline ends. Germline V gene lookup returns CDR1 KGHSH and CDR2 LQKENI. CDR3 size: 14 residues. The CDR3, as DNA: TGTGCCAGCTCACCATGGCCGACTAATGAAAAACTGTTTTTT. Translating gives CASSPWPTNEKLFF.

V gene TRBV5-3 combines with J gene TRBJ2-2; D possibly uses TRBD1 or TRBD2 (5 bases each). TRBV5-3 is an ORF, with its function uncertain. The CDR3 length is 18 residues. V lost 6 bases to trimming and J lost 1 base, with 22 bases between them. The CDR3 is CARTFDETSGGNTGELFF. CDR3 nucleotides: TGTGCCAGAACCTTCGACGAAACCAGTGGGGGGAACACCGGGGAGCTGTTTTTT.

CDR3 loop: CASRPGQGLVNTEAFF. For the CDR3, the DNA is TGTGCCAGCCGTCCGGGACAGGGTCTGGTGAACACTGAAGCTTTCTTT. V is TRBV5-8 and J is TRBJ1-1, with 9 nucleotides matching TRBD1. The V segment lost 7 bases and the J segment 0 bases; nucleotides outside the gene matches: 10. CDR1 and CDR2 from the germline V gene are SGHTS and YDEGEE. The CDR3 contains 16 residues. The full variable domain, in which reference TRBV5-8 and TRBJ1-1 provide the parts outside the CDR3, is EAGVTQSPTHLIKTRGQQATLRCSPISGHTSVYWYQQALGLGLQFLLWYDEGEERNRGNFPPRFSGRQFPNYSSELNVNALELEDSALYLCASRPGQGLVNTEAFFGQGTRLTVV.

In nucleotides, the CDR3 is TGTGCCTGGAGGCGAGAGGAGACCCAGTACTTC. As protein: CAWRREETQYF. The V and J genes are TRBV30 and TRBJ2-5, with D unclear. V was clipped by 3 bases and J by 5 bases, with 7 bases between them. Germline values: CDR1 GTSNPN, CDR2 SVGIG (reference sequence). The CDR3 has 11 amino acids.

The genes are TRBV5-4 and TRBJ2-7, with D maybe TRBD1 (7 bases). CDR1 and CDR2 from the germline V gene are SGHNT and YYREEE (reference sequence). V was shortened by 4 bases and J by 0 bases, with 17 bases between the two germline ends. The CDR3 length is 16 residues. CDR3 sequence reads: CASSGGGQTSSYEQYF. CDR3 DNA: TGTGCCAGCAGCGGAGGGGGACAGACAAGCTCCTACGAGCAGTACTTC.

This clone was seen only once. The rearrangement uses TRBV19 and TRBJ1-5; D gene ambiguous. This CDR3 contains 14 residues. Trimming removed 3 bases from V and 0 bases from J, with 6 bases in between. The germline V gene encodes CDR1 LNHDA and CDR2 SQIVND (reference sequence). CDR3: CASSIADSNQPQHF. The CDR3 nucleotides read TGTGCCAGTAGTATCGCAGATAGCAATCAGCCCCAGCATTTT.

This chain links TRBV27 with TRBJ2-3; 10 positions agree with TRBD2. Losses at the gene ends were 6 bases for V and 1 base for J; bases not matched to a gene: 1. Per the germline V gene, CDR1 is MNHEY and CDR2 is SMNVEV (reference sequence). This CDR3 has 14 amino acids. CDR3 sequence reads: CASSSGGGTDTQYF. The CDR3 nucleotides are TGTGCCAGCAGCAGCGGGGGGGGCACAGATACGCAGTATTTT.

A note on this clone: One end of the junction fails to match germline, which may point to a read error. The V and J genes are TRBV18 and TRBJ2-7, with 7 bases identical to TRBD2. CDR1 KGHSH and CDR2 LQKENI come from the germline V gene. This CDR3 has 17 amino acids. CDR3 protein: CASSPLRTSGVSYEQYF. The CDR3 bases are TGTGCCAGCTCGCCACTGAGGACTAGTGGGGTGTCCTACGAGCAGTACTTC.

The chain joins TRBV19 to TRBJ1-5; no clear D gene. The germline V and J ends were trimmed by 2 bases and 0 bases, with 5 bases remaining between them. The germline CDR1 and CDR2 sequences are LNHDA and SQIVND (reference sequence). The CDR3 extends over 14 amino acids. As DNA, the CDR3 is TGTGCCAGTAGTATAATCTCTAGCAATCAGCCCCAGCATTTT. As protein: CASSIISSNQPQHF.

The V gene is TRBV29-1, the J gene TRBJ1-4, with unresolved D. Per germline, CDR1 SQVTM and CDR2 ANQGSEA. V was pared by 6 bases and J by 8 bases, with 19 bases between. This CDR3 region has 14 residues. Written as DNA, the CDR3 is TGCAGCGTCTGGGCGTCGCAGCACGACGAAAAACTGTTTTTT. Amino acid sequence: CSVWASQHDEKLFF.

Details on this clone: This CDR3 is missing its conserved last phenylalanine or tryptophan, likely due to a read error. The CDR3 spells CATLVVNNSPLHL. The CDR3 bases are TGTGCCACTCTCGTGGTCAATAATTCACCCCTCCACCTT. V is TRBV6-5 and J is TRBJ1-6, with D unresolved. Germline loops: CDR1 MNHEY, CDR2 SVGAGI. The CDR3 has 13 amino acids. Trimming cost V 10 bases and J 5 bases, with 12 bases left between them.

The genes are TRBV9 and TRBJ2-3, with D possibly being TRBD2 (6 bases). Per the germline V gene, CDR1 is SGDLS and CDR2 is YYNGEE. The CDR3 consists of 17 residues. V shed 1 base and J shed 3 bases, with 18 bases lying between them. The CDR3 sequence: CASSVRGRGGLTDTQYF. The CDR3 DNA is TGTGCCAGCAGCGTAAGGGGTCGTGGGGGGTTAACAGATACGCAGTATTTT. The full variable domain, with the rest looked up from reference TRBV9 and TRBJ2-3, is DSGVTQTPKHLITATGQRVTLRCSPRSGDLSVYWYQQSLDQGLQFLIQYYNGEERAKGNILERFSAQQFPDLHSELNLSSLELGDSALYFCASSVRGRGGLTDTQYFGPGTRLTVL.

V is TRBV2 and J is TRBJ1-1; unclear D gene. Trimming left V 7 bases short and J 1 base short, with 10 bases between. The CDR3 covers 13 residues. Germline V lookup: CDR1 SNHLY, CDR2 FYNNEI. CDR3 in amino acids: CASKRVRNTEAFF. The CDR3 nucleotides read TGTGCCAGCAAGAGGGTACGGAACACTGAAGCTTTCTTT.

This clone was counted a single time. This chain links TRBV4-2 with TRBJ1-1, with TRBD1 matching 8 bases. The CDR3 length is 15 residues. V was pared by 1 base and J by 7 bases, with 8 bases of the junction left unmatched. The germline gives CDR1 LGHNA, CDR2 YNFKEQ. The CDR3 is CASSQGGQGPLEAFF. The CDR3 nucleotides are TGTGCCAGCAGCCAAGGAGGACAGGGCCCCCTTGAAGCTTTCTTT.

This clone was counted a single time. The chain is built from TRBV3-1 (or the pseudogene TRBV3-2) and TRBJ1-2; 10 bases fit TRBD1. The germline CDR1 and CDR2 sequences are LGHDT and YNNKEL (reference sequence). The V and J ends lost 1 base and 3 bases, in that order; junction bases with no gene match: 11. The CDR3 has 18 residues. CDR3 region: CASSQGYGTGVLDYGYTF. CDR3 sequence (DNA): TGTGCCAGCAGCCAAGGGTACGGGACAGGGGTCCTTGACTATGGCTACACCTTC.